A single sample gave rise to the 15 T cell receptor beta chains below, sequenced in a study of response to subunit inactivated influenza vaccine. TCRdb re-called the RT-PCR reads with MiXCR, one entry per CDR3 protein. The sample includes hundreds of thousands of distinct CDR3 sequences, approximately 17% of them seen just once. Sequencing was performed on PBMCs from blood, taken about 5 days after vaccination. Source of these receptors: a man in his forties or fifties who received an inactivated influenza vaccine.

Ten or more counts support this clonotype. The chain uses TRBV4-3 and TRBJ1-2; D ambiguous. Trimming removed 4 bases at V and 1 base at J, with 13 bases between. Germline lookup yields CDR1 LGHNA and CDR2 YSLEER. This CDR3 comprises 15 residues. DNA for the CDR3: TGCGCCAGCAGCCGTACGGCCGCTCATAACTATGGCTACACCTTC. It specifies CASSRTAAHNYGYTF.

This clonotype has a handful of counts. Here the CDR3 reads CASSYSAERPYNEQFF. In nucleotides, the CDR3 is TGTGCCAGCAGTTACTCGGCAGAAAGACCCTACAATGAGCAGTTCTTC. The genes are TRBV6-2 or TRBV6-3 and TRBJ2-1; D not resolved. CDR1 is MNHEY, CDR2 SVGEGT, per germline. The CDR3 consists of 16 residues. Trimming took 0 bases from V and 2 from J, leaving 11 bases between them.

This clonotype showed up just a few times. The CDR3 bases are TGTGCCAGCAGCGAGGGACTGAGCAATGAGCAGTTCTTC. Translating it yields CASSEGLSNEQFF. The chain recombines TRBV7-2 with TRBJ2-1; D perhaps matches TRBD2 (6 bases). This CDR3 is built from 13 residues. V was shortened by 5 bases and J by 6 bases, with 11 bases between the two germline ends. Germline V lookup: CDR1 SGHTA, CDR2 FQGNSA. The full variable domain, in which reference TRBV7-2 and TRBJ2-1 provide the parts outside the CDR3, is GAGVSQSPSNKVTEKGKDVELRCDPISGHTALYWYRQSLGQGLEFLIYFQGNSAPDKSGLPSDRFSAERTGGSVSTLTIQRTQQEDSAVYLCASSEGLSNEQFFGPGTRLTVL.

V is TRBV18 and J is TRBJ2-7; TRBD1 aligns across 8 bases. Germline CDR1 KGHSH, CDR2 LQKENI. CDR3 length equals 13 residues. V gave up 8 bases and J gave up 0 bases; unmatched junction bases: 3. This CDR3 reads CASGQGGSYEQYF. The CDR3 DNA reads TGTGCCAGCGGACAGGGAGGCTCCTACGAGCAGTACTTC. Together with reference TRBV18 and TRBJ2-7, the CDR3 gives the full variable domain: NAGVMQNPRHLVRRRGQEARLRCSPMKGHSHVYWYRQLPEEGLKFMVYLQKENIIDESGMPKERFSAEFPKEGPSILRIQQVVRGDSAAYFCASGQGGSYEQYFGPGTRLTVT.

The genes are TRBV5-1 and TRBJ2-7, with TRBD1 matching 8 bases. The CDR3 is 16 amino acids. Germline V gene sequence: CDR1 SGHRS, CDR2 YFSETQ. The V segment lost 0 bases and the J segment 1 base; nucleotides outside the gene matches: 6. The CDR3: CASSLGIQGVSYEQYF. The CDR3 DNA reads as TGCGCCAGCAGCTTGGGGATACAGGGGGTTTCCTACGAGCAGTACTTC.

This chain uses TRBV7-9 with TRBJ1-4, with D unresolved. Between the trimmed V and J ends, which lost 5 bases and 8 bases, there was a span of 15 bases. This CDR3 has 14 residues. Germline V gene sequence: CDR1 SEHNR, CDR2 FQNEAQ (reference sequence). In DNA, the CDR3 is TGTGCCAGCAGCCGGGGTCTCCTAGGGGAAAAACTGTTTTTT. Its translation is CASSRGLLGEKLFF.

This clonotype was detected a few times. This chain connects TRBV7-3 to TRBJ2-1, with TRBD2 matching 11 bases. Trimming cost V 0 bases and J 8 bases; bases outside gene matches: 3. CDR1 is SGHTA, CDR2 FQGTGA, per germline. The CDR3 runs 15 residues. CDR3 sequence reads: CASSLTLAGGHEQFF. The CDR3 DNA reads TGTGCCAGCAGCTTAACCCTAGCGGGAGGTCATGAGCAGTTCTTC.

The genes are TRBV11-2 and TRBJ1-4, with TRBD1 matching over 12 bases. This CDR3 region has 15 residues. Per the germline V gene, CDR1 is SGHAT and CDR2 is FQNNGV. Losses at the gene ends were 2 bases for V and 10 bases for J; bases not matched to a gene: 5. In DNA, the CDR3 is TGTGCCAGCAGCTTAACCGGGACAGGGGGCGGAAAACTGTTTTTT. This encodes CASSLTGTGGGKLFF.

The gene calls are TRBV4-2 and TRBJ2-2; the match to TRBD1 covers 7 bases. V dropped 3 bases and J dropped 7; count of bases not matched to a gene: 5. The CDR3 is 14 amino acids. Germline loops: CDR1 LGHNA, CDR2 YNFKEQ. The CDR3 here is CASSHGQGDGELFF. In DNA, the CDR3 is TGTGCCAGCAGCCATGGGCAGGGGGACGGGGAGCTGTTTTTT.

This clonotype was seen a few times. The V and J genes are TRBV29-1 and TRBJ2-1; 11 bases line up with TRBD2. Germline CDR1 reads SQVTM; CDR2 reads ANQGSEA. Trimming at V came to 7 bases and at J to 6 bases, leaving 8 bases not matched to a gene. The CDR3 contains 14 residues. The chain's CDR3 is CSGLAGGPGNEQFF. CDR3 bases: TGCAGCGGCTTAGCGGGAGGGCCCGGCAATGAGCAGTTCTTC.

This clonotype was seen more than once but under ten times. This sequence joins TRBV7-6 and TRBJ1-5, with 9 bases matching TRBD1. The V and J ends lost 5 bases and 1 base, in that order; junction bases with no gene match: 9. This CDR3 has 17 residues. Germline V gene sequence: CDR1 SGHVS, CDR2 FNYEAQ. The CDR3 DNA sequence: TGTGCCAGCAGCGCAGGACAGGGGTGGGCAAGCAATCAGCCCCAGCATTTT. Its translation is CASSAGQGWASNQPQHF.

The chain couples TRBV7-6 to TRBJ2-1; possible D gene TRBD2, 5 bases. The germline V and J ends were trimmed by 1 base and 2 bases, with 9 bases remaining between them. Germline V CDR1 and CDR2: SGHVS, FNYEAQ. This CDR3 is built from 15 residues. CDR3 sequence: CASSLERSPYNEQFF. CDR3 coding DNA: TGTGCCAGCAGCTTAGAGCGGTCCCCCTACAATGAGCAGTTCTTC.

The gene calls are TRBV10-2 and TRBJ2-1; 11 bases fit TRBD2. CDR3 length: 14 residues. Per germline, CDR1 WSHSY and CDR2 SAAADI. J gave up 8 bases and V 7 bases, and 7 bases lay outside the gene matches. CDR3 nucleotides: TGCGCCAGCAAACAACTAGCGGGGGCCTATGAGCAGTTCTTC. It encodes CASKQLAGAYEQFF.

This clonotype was seen only a few times. V and J are TRBV25-1 and TRBJ2-7, with no clear D. The CDR3 spans 14 residues. V dropped 3 bases and J dropped 4 bases, with 13 bases sitting between them. Germline values: CDR1 MGHDK, CDR2 SYGVNS. As DNA, the CDR3 is TGTGCCAGCAGTGACCCCCGCACAGATTACGAGCAGTACTTC. Translating gives CASSDPRTDYEQYF.

The chain uses TRBV4-1 and TRBJ2-1; 9 bases are a match to TRBD2. This CDR3 has 16 residues. The V gene's germline CDR1 is MGHRA and CDR2 YSYEKL. V trimming: 0 bases; J trimming: 3 bases; junction bases outside the gene matches: 3. CDR3 residues: CASSQDASGNYNEQFF. CDR3 sequence (DNA): TGCGCCAGCAGCCAAGATGCTAGCGGGAACTACAATGAGCAGTTCTTC.